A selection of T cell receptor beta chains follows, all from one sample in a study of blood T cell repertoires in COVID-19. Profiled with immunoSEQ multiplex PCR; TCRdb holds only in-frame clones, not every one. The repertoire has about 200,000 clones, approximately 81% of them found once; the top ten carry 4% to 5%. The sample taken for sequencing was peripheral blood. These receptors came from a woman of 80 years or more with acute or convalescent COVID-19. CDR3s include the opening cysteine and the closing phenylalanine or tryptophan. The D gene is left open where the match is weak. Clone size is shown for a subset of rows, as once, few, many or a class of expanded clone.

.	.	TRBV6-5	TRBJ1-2	TGTGCCAGCAGTTATCGGGGGAGTGAAGGCTACACCTTC	CASSYRGSEGYTF
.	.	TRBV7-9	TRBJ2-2	TGTGCCAGCAGCTCAATCAGGGTCACCGGGGAGCTGTTTTTT	CASSSIRVTGELFF
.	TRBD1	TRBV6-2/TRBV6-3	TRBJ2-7	TGTGCCAGCAGTTACGGACAGGGGATCGTCTACGAGCAGTACTTC	CASSYGQGIVYEQYF
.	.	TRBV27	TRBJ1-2	TGTGCCAGCAGTGGCAGGGCTAACTATGGCTACACCTTC	CASSGRANYGYTF
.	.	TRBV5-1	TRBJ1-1	TGCGCCAGCAGCTCCCAGGGCCAGAACACTGAAGCTTTCTTT	CASSSQGQNTEAFF
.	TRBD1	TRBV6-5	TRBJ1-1	TGTGCCAGCAGATTACAGGGGCTCACTGAAGCTTTCTTT	CASRLQGLTEAFF
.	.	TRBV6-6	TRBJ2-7	TGTGCCAGCAGCCCCAGAGGGAAATCCTACGAGCAGTACTTC	CASSPRGKSYEQYF
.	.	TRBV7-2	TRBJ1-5	TGTGCCAGCAGCCTGCTCAGTCCCGTAAACAATCAGCCCCAGCATTTT	CASSLLSPVNNQPQHF
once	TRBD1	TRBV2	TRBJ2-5	TGTGCCAGCAGTGAACTGACAGGGCGAGAGACCCAGTACTTC	CASSELTGRETQYF
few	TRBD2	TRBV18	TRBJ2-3	TGTGCCAGCTCGTCGAGCGGGACCTTCACAGATACGCAGTATTTT	CASSSSGTFTDTQYF
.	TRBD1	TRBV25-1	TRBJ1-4	TGTGCCAGCAGTGTGGACAGGGATGAAAAACTGTTTTTT	CASSVDRDEKLFF
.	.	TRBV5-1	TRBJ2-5	TGCGCCAGCAGCTTGGGGGGGCAGGGCCAAACGGGGCAAGAGACCCAGTACTTC	CASSLGGQGQTGQETQYF
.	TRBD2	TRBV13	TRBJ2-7	TGTGCCAGCAGCGCCCGACTAGCGGGAGCCTACGAGCAGTACTTC	CASSARLAGAYEQYF
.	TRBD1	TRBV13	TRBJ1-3	TGTGCCAGCAGCCTCAGACAGGGGACAAACACCATATATTTT	CASSLRQGTNTIYF
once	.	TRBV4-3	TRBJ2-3	TGCGCCAGCAGCCCGGGAGTGCTCACAGATACGCAGTATTTT	CASSPGVLTDTQYF
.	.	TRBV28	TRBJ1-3	TGTGCCAGCAGTTGGGGCAGACGAGGAAACACCATATATTTT	CASSWGRRGNTIYF
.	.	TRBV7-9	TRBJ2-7	TGTGCCAGCAGCTCGCCGGGGGGCCAGGAGCAGTACTTC	CASSSPGGQEQYF
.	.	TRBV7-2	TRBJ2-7	TGTGCCAGCAGCTTTATGCCTCAGATTTTCTACGAGCAGTACTTC	CASSFMPQIFYEQYF
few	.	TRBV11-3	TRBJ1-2	TGTGCCAGCAGCTTAGACCGCCAAGGGACAAGCGGCTACACCTTC	CASSLDRQGTSGYTF
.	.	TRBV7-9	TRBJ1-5	TGTGCCAGCAGCCTGGGGGGGGATTGGGATAGCAATCAGCCCCAGCATTTT	CASSLGGDWDSNQPQHF
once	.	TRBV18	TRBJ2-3	TGTGCCAGCTCACCAACAACAGATACGCAGTATTTT	CASSPTTDTQYF
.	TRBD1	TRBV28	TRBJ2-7	TGTGCCACCAGCCCGCCAAGACAGGGGATTCGGCTAGCCTCCTACGAGCAGTACTTC	CATSPPRQGIRLASYEQYF
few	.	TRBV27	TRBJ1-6	TGTGCCAGCAGCCTCCGGGACACCGGATTTTCACCCCTCCACTTT	CASSLRDTGFSPLHF
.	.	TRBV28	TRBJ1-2	TGTGCCAGCAGTCGAGGACAGCTTAACTATGGCTACACCTTC	CASSRGQLNYGYTF
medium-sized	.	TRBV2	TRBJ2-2	TGTGCCAGCAGGAGACTAGCGAACACCGGGGAGCTGTTTTTT	CASRRLANTGELFF
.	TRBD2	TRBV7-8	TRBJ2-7	TGTGCCAGCAGCTTAGGAGAGGCTAGCGGACACTACGAGCAGTACTTC	CASSLGEASGHYEQYF
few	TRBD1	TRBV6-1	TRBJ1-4	TGTGCCAGCAGTGAAAGGGGGACAGCAATTGCAACTAATGAAAAACTGTTTTTT	CASSERGTAIATNEKLFF
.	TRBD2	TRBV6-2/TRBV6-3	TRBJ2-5	TGTGCCAGCAGTTACCCCAGACTAGCGGGAGGCCAAGAGACCCAGTACTTC	CASSYPRLAGGQETQYF
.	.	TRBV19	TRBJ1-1	TGTGCCAGTAATCCGCGTTCGGCTGAAGCTTTCTTT	CASNPRSAEAFF
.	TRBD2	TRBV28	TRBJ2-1	TGTGCCAGTTCCAGCGGGATCGTCTCCTACAATGAGCAGTTCTTC	CASSSGIVSYNEQFF
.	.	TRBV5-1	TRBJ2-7	TGCGCCAGCAGCTTGGACTTCTACGAGCAGTACTTC	CASSLDFYEQYF
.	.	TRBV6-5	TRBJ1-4	TGTGCCAGCAGTTCGGGGGGTGCAACTAATGAAAAACTGTTTTTT	CASSSGGATNEKLFF
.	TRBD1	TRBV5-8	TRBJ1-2	TGTGCCAGCAGCTTGAACGGCAGGGGGCCAAACTATGGCTACACCTTC	CASSLNGRGPNYGYTF
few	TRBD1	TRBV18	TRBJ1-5	TGTGCCAGCTCACCACCGGGACAGGGGGCCCTGCCCCAGCATTTT	CASSPPGQGALPQHF
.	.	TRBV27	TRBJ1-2	TGTGCCAGCAGTTTTCAGGGGAACTATGGCTACACCTTC	CASSFQGNYGYTF
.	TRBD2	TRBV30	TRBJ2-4	TGTGCCTGGAGTGTACGTGGACTAGCGGGAGGTGGGGGCATTCAGTACTTC	CAWSVRGLAGGGGIQYF
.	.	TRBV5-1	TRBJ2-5	TGCGCCAGCAGCTTGACTCCCAAAGAGACCCAGTACTTC	CASSLTPKETQYF
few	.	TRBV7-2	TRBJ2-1	TGTGCCAGCAGCTTTAGGAGCGCCGGCTATGAGCAGTTCTTC	CASSFRSAGYEQFF